This T cell receptor (beta chain) was captured in a study of CD8 T cells in ankylosing spondylitis. Overall study findings and caveats: Apparently characteristic of ankylosing spondylitis blood was a TCR beta motif (fewer than 10 highly homologous variants). Disease-associated clonotypes exhibited CD8+ identity and were relatively infrequent in peripheral blood. The clones that were linked to disease were reported to be significantly enriched in matched synovial fluid samples from ankylosing spondylitis patients. Some motif variants had been reported before (in reactive arthritis synovial fluid and blood).

Of note for this clonotype: No antigen is known for it.

Libraries for TCR beta were made by quantitative 5'-RACE with molecular barcodes. Each CDR3 protein is one row after TCRdb ran MiXCR on the 5' RACE reads. The sample has about 840,000 distinct CDR3 sequences, 12% seen once. CDR3 length: 13 amino acids. Germline assignment: CDR1 DFQATT and CDR2 SNEGSKA (reference sequence). V lost 6 bases, J lost 4 bases, and 8 bases stayed unmatched. This receptor was identified in a male donor with ankylosing spondylitis. The chain couples TRBV20-1 to TRBJ1-1, with 7 bases that match TRBD1. Sequenced sample: blood, either unsorted or a sorted T cell fraction (not recorded which). CDR3 sequence (DNA): TGCAGTGCCCTTCCTGACAGGGTCACTGAAGCTTTCTTT. This sequence encodes CSALPDRVTEAFF.